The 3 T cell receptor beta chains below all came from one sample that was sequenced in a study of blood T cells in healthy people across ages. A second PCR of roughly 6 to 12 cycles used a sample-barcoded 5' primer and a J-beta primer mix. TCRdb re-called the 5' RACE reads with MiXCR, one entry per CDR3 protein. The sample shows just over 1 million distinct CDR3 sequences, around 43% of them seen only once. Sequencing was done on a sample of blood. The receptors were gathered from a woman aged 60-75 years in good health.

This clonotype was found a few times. The CDR3 nucleotides are TGTGCCAGCAGCCATGCCCGGGGTCGGGAGAAGTACTTC. As protein: CASSHARGREKYF. The V gene is TRBV4-2, the J gene TRBJ2-7; D perhaps matches TRBD2 (6 bases). The germline V gene encodes CDR1 LGHNA and CDR2 YNFKEQ. The CDR3 is 13 amino acids. Trimming pared 3 bases from V and 11 bases from J, leaving 17 bases between.

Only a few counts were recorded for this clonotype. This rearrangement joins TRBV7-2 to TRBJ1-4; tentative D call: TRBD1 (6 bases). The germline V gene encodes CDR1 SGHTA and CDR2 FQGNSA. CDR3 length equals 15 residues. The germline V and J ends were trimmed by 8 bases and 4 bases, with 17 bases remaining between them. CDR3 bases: TGTGCCAGCCAAAGGCAGGGGCGCATTAATGAAAAACTGTTTTTT. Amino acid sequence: CASQRQGRINEKLFF.

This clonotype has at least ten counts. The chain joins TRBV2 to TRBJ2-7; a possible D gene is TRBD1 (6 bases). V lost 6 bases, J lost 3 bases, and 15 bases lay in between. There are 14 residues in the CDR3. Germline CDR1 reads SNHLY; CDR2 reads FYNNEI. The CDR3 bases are TGTGCCAGCAGGGTGGGACAAAGAAGCTACGAGCAGTACTTC. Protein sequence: CASRVGQRSYEQYF.